The 9 T cell receptor beta chains below come from one sample, sequenced in a study of T cell changes during pregnancy in multiple sclerosis. Here immunoSEQ multiplex PCR was the method, and the copy in TCRdb shows in-frame clones only, minus some. The table shows 79,000 or so clones, with about 85% occurring only once. Specimen: peripheral blood, collected before pregnancy. Source of these receptors: a female donor with multiple sclerosis, enrolled in a pregnancy study.

CDR3 residues: CASSSLGQGTQHF. The CDR3 region has the DNA TGTGCCAGCAGCTCCTTAGGACAGGGGACGCAGCATTTT. The chain recombines TRBV5-8 with TRBJ1-5, with 9 bases aligning to TRBD1. The CDR3 is 13 amino acids. The germline V gene has CDR1 SGHTS and CDR2 YDEGEE. Unmatched junction bases numbered 8, after V lost 3 bases and J lost 13 bases.

This clone is a singleton in its sample. The J gene is TRBJ1-1, the V gene TRBV5-4; D unclear. Germline CDR1 and CDR2: SGHNT and YYREEE (reference sequence). V was shortened by 0 bases and J by 6 bases, with 6 bases between the two germline ends. This CDR3 region has 12 residues. The CDR3 sequence: CASSLGSAEAFF. CDR3 DNA: TGTGCCAGCAGCTTGGGGTCGGCTGAAGCTTTCTTT.

This clone is a singleton in its sample. The chain uses TRBV6-1 and TRBJ2-7; D gene uncertain. V lost 3 bases, J lost 0 bases, and 15 bases lay in between. Germline CDR1 is MNHNS and CDR2 is SASEGT. This CDR3 contains 16 residues. The CDR3 DNA is TGTGCCAGCAGTGAGAACATCGGTCCTAGCTCCTACGAGCAGTACTTC. Protein sequence: CASSENIGPSSYEQYF.

J is TRBJ1-2 and V is TRBV7-9, with 7 bases that match TRBD1. The CDR3 has 14 amino acids. Germline V CDR1 and CDR2: SEHNR, FQNEAQ (reference sequence). The V gene end was trimmed by 7 bases and the J gene end by 8 bases; junction bases not matched to a gene: 13. The CDR3 DNA follows: TGTGCCAGCAATAACAGGGGTGACTTCCGGGGCTACACCTTC. It is translated as CASNNRGDFRGYTF. The whole variable domain, remainder taken from reference TRBV7-9 and TRBJ1-2, is DTGVSQNPRHKITKRGQNVTFRCDPISEHNRLYWYRQTLGQGPEFLTYFQNEAQLEKSRLLSDRFSAERPKGSFSTLEIQRTEQGDSAMYLCASNNRGDFRGYTFGSGTRLTVV.

This clone occurred once. This sequence joins TRBV7-9 and TRBJ2-7, with 9 bases matching TRBD1. Germline V gene lookup returns CDR1 SEHNR and CDR2 FQNEAQ (reference sequence). V was pared by 4 bases and J by 2 bases, with 15 bases of the junction left unmatched. This CDR3 has 18 amino acids. The CDR3 is CASSSLISGTGPTYEQYF. In DNA form, the CDR3 reads TGTGCCAGCAGCTCCCTTATTTCCGGGACAGGGCCTACCTACGAGCAGTACTTC.

The chain couples TRBV7-2 to TRBJ1-2; D might be TRBD1 (5 bases). The V gene lost 2 bases and the J gene lost 4 bases, with 8 bases spanning the gap. From germline, CDR1 is SGHTA and CDR2 FQGNSA. The CDR3 extends over 13 amino acids. CDR3 DNA: TGTGCCAGCAGCTTAACAGGCACCTATGGCTACACCTTC. Its protein product is CASSLTGTYGYTF.

The chain combines TRBV7-6 with TRBJ1-4, with D perhaps TRBD1 (5 bases). The CDR3 has 14 residues. The germline V gene has CDR1 SGHVS and CDR2 FNYEAQ. V lost 1 base and J lost 7, with 10 bases in between. In DNA form, the CDR3 reads TGTGCCAGCAGCTTAGTGGGTAGGGGTGAAAAACTGTTTTTT. Amino acid sequence: CASSLVGRGEKLFF.

This chain uses TRBV30 with TRBJ1-3; 7 nucleotides line up with TRBD1. CDR3 length: 14 amino acids. From germline, CDR1 is GTSNPN and CDR2 SVGIG (reference sequence). After removal of 2 bases from V and 4 bases from J, the junction contained 5 bases not matched to a gene. The CDR3 coding sequence is TGTGCCTGGAGTACCGGGACAGAAGGAAACACCATATATTTT. It yields the protein CAWSTGTEGNTIYF.

The rearrangement links TRBV9 to TRBJ1-2; D is undetermined. Germline V gene data show CDR1 as SGDLS and CDR2 as YYNGEE. V shed 0 bases and J shed 7 bases, with 25 bases lying between them. The CDR3 is 18 amino acids. CDR3 region: CASSVAPGEKPSDRGYTF. The CDR3 DNA follows: TGTGCCAGCAGCGTAGCACCCGGGGAGAAGCCATCGGACCGTGGCTACACCTTC.